This TCR beta chain was profiled in a study of response to subunit inactivated influenza vaccine. This clonotype was observed many times. Antigen specificity is unknown. MiXCR was run by TCRdb on the RT-PCR reads, yielding one entry per CDR3 protein. The profile shows hundreds of thousands of distinct CDR3 sequences, less than 15% of them singletons. Broader study findings: Each seasonal flu vaccination may recruit only limited new T cells, authors suggested.

With 8 bases clipped from V and 0 bases from J, the junction kept 7 bases outside the gene matches. This CDR3 has 13 residues. Germline CDR1 reads SQVTM; CDR2 reads ANQGSEA. The chain joins TRBV29-1 to TRBJ2-7; 7 bases are shared with TRBD2. This specimen consisted of PBMCs from blood, obtained 14 to 15 days before vaccination. The receptor's source is a man in his fifties who received an inactivated influenza vaccine. This CDR3 reads CSFGGSRSYEQYF. As DNA, the CDR3 is TGCAGCTTCGGGGGGTCACGCTCCTACGAGCAGTACTTC.